The 32 T cell receptor beta chains in this list originate from one sample, sequenced in a study of T cells in localized non-small cell lung cancer. Repertoires were generated with immunoSEQ multiplex PCR, while TCRdb's copy carries only in-frame clones and drops some. The sample carries thousands of clones, roughly three fifths recorded once. This sample comprised lymph node tissue, obtained before any cancer treatment. Source of these receptors: a male donor aged 60 or older with stage I squamous cell lung carcinoma.

This clone was counted a single time. This chain joins TRBV18 and TRBJ1-1; D possibly corresponds to TRBD1 (5 bases). The CDR3 spans 15 residues. V lost 0 bases and J 5 bases, leaving 13 bases between the germline ends. In germline, CDR1 is KGHSH, CDR2 LQKENI. In DNA form, the CDR3 reads TGTGCCAGCTCACCACCGGGAATCGGGGGTACTGAAGCTTTCTTT. Translated, it gives CASSPPGIGGTEAFF.

This sequence joins TRBV9 and TRBJ1-1; D gene ambiguous. The germline V gene encodes CDR1 SGDLS and CDR2 YYNGEE. V gave up 3 bases and J gave up 0 bases, with 6 bases separating them. CDR3 size: 13 residues. CDR3 sequence (DNA): TGTGCCAGCAGCGCTACAATGAACACTGAAGCTTTCTTT. It encodes CASSATMNTEAFF.

The chain is built from TRBV14 and TRBJ2-7; D is undetermined. The length of the CDR3 is 12 residues. In germline, CDR1 is SGHDN, CDR2 FVKESK. V gave up 0 bases and J gave up 4 bases, with 4 bases separating them. CDR3 protein: CASSQDYYEQYF. In nucleotides, the CDR3 is TGTGCCAGCAGCCAAGATTATTACGAGCAGTACTTC.

The chain recombines TRBV4-1 with TRBJ2-2, with D unresolved. Trimming pared 6 bases from V and 1 base from J, leaving 9 bases between. Germline CDR1 reads MGHRA; CDR2 reads YSYEKL. The CDR3 length is 14 residues. The CDR3 sequence: CASSYSLNTGELFF. The CDR3 DNA sequence: TGCGCCAGCAGTTATAGCTTGAACACCGGGGAGCTGTTTTTT.

The chain carries TRBV6-8 and TRBJ2-7, with a tentative D call TRBD2 (5 bases). CDR3 length equals 14 residues. CDR1 and CDR2 from the germline V gene are MNHGY and SAAAGT. Trimming removed 6 bases at V and 0 bases at J, with 12 bases between. CDR3 protein: CASSRDGNSYEQYF. The CDR3 nucleotides read TGTGCCAGCAGCCGAGACGGGAACTCCTACGAGCAGTACTTC.

The chain combines TRBV30 with TRBJ1-1; no definite D call. CDR1 GTSNPN and CDR2 SVGIG come from the germline V gene (reference sequence). The CDR3 runs 15 residues. Trimming stripped 2 bases from V and 0 bases from J, with 13 bases between. The CDR3 sequence is CAWSPPSGLNTEAFF. DNA of the CDR3: TGTGCCTGGAGTCCCCCTTCAGGCCTGAACACTGAAGCTTTCTTT.

This chain connects TRBV25-1 to TRBJ1-3; D gene unclear. Per the germline V gene, CDR1 is MGHDK and CDR2 is SYGVNS. The CDR3 runs 15 residues. V was cut by 2 bases and J by 0 bases, with 8 bases left in between. In DNA form, the CDR3 reads TGTGCCAGCAGTGAACCCTCGATCTCTGGAAACACCATATATTTT. It yields the protein CASSEPSISGNTIYF.

V is TRBV18 and J is TRBJ1-1; D is undetermined. The germline gives CDR1 KGHSH, CDR2 LQKENI. Trimming pared 10 bases from V and 1 base from J, leaving 16 bases between. The CDR3 is 14 amino acids. This CDR3 reads CATQPGRQNTEAFF. CDR3 bases: TGTGCCACCCAACCCGGGCGTCAGAACACTGAAGCTTTCTTT.

The chain recombines TRBV18 with TRBJ2-2; D gene ambiguous. Trimming removed 2 bases from V and 4 bases from J, with 8 bases in between. CDR1 is KGHSH and CDR2 is LQKENI in the germline V gene. CDR3 size: 14 residues. The CDR3 here is CASSPYSGTGELFF. The CDR3 DNA reads as TGTGCCAGCTCACCATACAGTGGCACCGGGGAGCTGTTTTTT.

The rearrangement links TRBV18 to TRBJ2-7, with a possible D match to TRBD2 (5 bases). V shed 6 bases and J shed 2 bases, with 11 bases lying between them. From germline, CDR1 is KGHSH and CDR2 LQKENI. The CDR3 loop spans 13 amino acids. CDR3 nucleotide sequence: TGTGCCAGCTCTCTCCCGGGAACCTACGAGCAGTACTTC. Encoded protein: CASSLPGTYEQYF.

This chain uses TRBV29-1 with TRBJ2-7; D remains ambiguous. In germline, CDR1 is SQVTM, CDR2 ANQGSEA. The CDR3 covers 12 residues. Trimming shortened V by 7 bases and J by 2 bases, and 12 bases separated the two germline ends. The CDR3 nucleotides read TGCAGCGGATCGGACGGAACCTACGAGCAGTACTTC. Translated, it gives CSGSDGTYEQYF.

The V and J genes are TRBV28 and TRBJ2-2, with TRBD1 as a possible D gene (5 bases). CDR1 MDHEN and CDR2 SYDVKM come from the germline V gene. CDR3 length: 13 amino acids. V was pared by 8 bases and J by 14 bases, with 21 bases between. This CDR3 reads CASHFEDTEKLFF. As DNA, the CDR3 is TGTGCCAGCCACTTTGAGGACACCGAGAAACTGTTTTTT. Supplemented by reference TRBV28 and TRBJ2-2, the full variable domain reads DVKVTQSSRYLVKRTGEKVFLECVQDMDHENMFWYRQDPGLGLRLIYFSYDVKMKEKGDIPEGYSVSREKKERFSLILESASTNQTSMYLCASHFEDTEKLFFGEGSRLTVL.

J is TRBJ2-7 and V is TRBV14, with D possibly TRBD1 on 6 matching bases. This CDR3 has 18 residues. With 3 bases removed from V and 8 bases from J, the gap between germline ends came to 29 bases. Looked up from germline, CDR1 is SGHDN and CDR2 is FVKESK. CDR3 DNA: TGTGCCAGCAGCCACCTCGGGACACATCTCGCCGGCTCCTTAAAGCAGTACTTC. It codes for CASSHLGTHLAGSLKQYF.

This clone was observed a handful of times. Here the CDR3 reads CASSPPRSPYEQYF. CDR3 nucleotide sequence: TGTGCCAGCAGCCCCCCCAGGTCCCCCTACGAGCAGTACTTC. This sequence joins TRBV9 and TRBJ2-7; D is ambiguous. Per germline, CDR1 SGDLS and CDR2 YYNGEE. CDR3 length: 14 amino acids. V lost 4 bases, J lost 2 bases, and 13 bases lay in between. Based on the CDR3 plus reference TRBV9 and TRBJ2-7, the full variable domain is DSGVTQTPKHLITATGQRVTLRCSPRSGDLSVYWYQQSLDQGLQFLIQYYNGEERAKGNILERFSAQQFPDLHSELNLSSLELGDSALYFCASSPPRSPYEQYFGPGTRLTVT.

The rearrangement uses TRBV5-1 and TRBJ2-7; the D gene is possibly TRBD2 (6 bases). The CDR3 covers 15 residues. Germline assignment: CDR1 SGHRS and CDR2 YFSETQ. V was pared by 1 base and J by 5 bases, with 16 bases between. The chain's CDR3 is CASSLFVGGGNEQYF. The CDR3 region has the DNA TGCGCCAGCAGCTTGTTTGTGGGAGGAGGTAACGAGCAGTACTTC.

The chain combines TRBV6-8 with TRBJ2-3; the D is unclear. Trimming shortened V by 9 bases and J by 2 bases, and 12 bases separated the two germline ends. The CDR3 has 13 residues. Germline assignment: CDR1 MNHGY and CDR2 SAAAGT. CDR3 region: CASAQLPTDTQYF. Written as DNA, the CDR3 is TGTGCCAGTGCTCAGCTCCCCACAGATACGCAGTATTTT.

The chain's CDR3 is CASSAGLDRRTDTQYF. The CDR3 nucleotides are TGCGCCAGCAGCGCAGGACTGGACAGGCGCACAGATACGCAGTATTTT. This chain connects TRBV4-1 to TRBJ2-3, with 7 bases aligning to TRBD1. The junction had 9 bases not matched to a gene; V was cut back by 5 bases and J by 1 base. From germline, CDR1 is MGHRA and CDR2 YSYEKL. This CDR3 has 16 residues.

The V gene is TRBV9, the J gene TRBJ1-4; 7 nucleotides agree with TRBD1. CDR3 length: 13 residues. With 5 bases clipped from V and 8 bases from J, the junction kept 6 bases outside the gene matches. Germline V gives CDR1 SGDLS, CDR2 YYNGEE. The CDR3, as DNA: TGTGCCAGCAGTGGGCAGGGGGTGGAAAAACTGTTTTTT. Amino acid sequence: CASSGQGVEKLFF.

The V call is TRBV28, the J call TRBJ2-1; no clear D. CDR1 and CDR2 (germline): MDHEN, SYDVKM. V was shortened by 0 bases and J by 4 bases, with 10 bases between the two germline ends. This CDR3 region has 15 residues. CDR3 sequence (DNA): TGTGCCAGCAGTTTATGGCCCAGCGCGTACAATGAGCAGTTCTTC. This translates into CASSLWPSAYNEQFF.

The rearrangement joins TRBV6-8 to TRBJ1-3; TRBD1 might be the D (5 bases). The germline V and J ends were trimmed by 3 bases and 2 bases, with 11 bases remaining between them. The CDR3 is made up of 15 amino acids. Germline V gene lookup returns CDR1 MNHGY and CDR2 SAAAGT. The CDR3 here is CASSYYGGTGNTIYF. The CDR3 coding sequence is TGTGCCAGCAGTTATTACGGGGGTACTGGAAACACCATATATTTT.

The chain combines TRBV11-3 with TRBJ2-3, with 7 nucleotides matching TRBD2. Looked up from germline, CDR1 is SGHNT and CDR2 is YENEEA. The V segment lost 5 bases and the J segment 6 bases; nucleotides outside the gene matches: 11. The CDR3 totals 15 residues. CDR3 in amino acids: CASSQTGGPGDTQYF. The CDR3 DNA is TGTGCCAGCAGCCAGACGGGAGGACCAGGGGATACGCAGTATTTT.

This chain connects TRBV11-3 to TRBJ2-2; D ambiguous. The CDR3 loop spans 16 amino acids. The germline V gene has CDR1 SGHNT and CDR2 YENEEA. V was cut by 6 bases and J by 4 bases, with 18 bases left in between. DNA of the CDR3: TGTGCCAGCAGACTCACAATCGGAATGGGCACCGGGGAGCTGTTTTTT. Translating it yields CASRLTIGMGTGELFF.

The rearrangement uses TRBV28 and TRBJ2-5; D uncertain. V lost 6 bases, J lost 3 bases, and 11 bases lay in between. The germline CDR1 and CDR2 sequences are MDHEN and SYDVKM. The CDR3 sequence is 13 residues long. The DNA for the CDR3 is TGTGCCAGCAGCCGAGCCTTAGAAGAGACCCAGTACTTC. It translates to CASSRALEETQYF. The full variable domain, its missing parts supplied by reference TRBV28 and TRBJ2-5, is DVKVTQSSRYLVKRTGEKVFLECVQDMDHENMFWYRQDPGLGLRLIYFSYDVKMKEKGDIPEGYSVSREKKERFSLILESASTNQTSMYLCASSRALEETQYFGPGTRLLVL.

The V gene is TRBV5-1, the J gene TRBJ1-1, with 8 bases fitting TRBD1. Germline V gene lookup returns CDR1 SGHRS and CDR2 YFSETQ. V gave up 1 base and J gave up 3 bases; unmatched junction bases: 2. The CDR3 totals 14 residues. CDR3 sequence reads: CASSLHRGDTEAFF. CDR3 coding DNA: TGCGCCAGCAGCTTGCACAGGGGGGACACTGAAGCTTTCTTT.

The CDR3 nucleotides read TGTGCCTGCCTACCGGGACACTCGAGCTCTGGAAACACCATATATTTT. Translated: CACLPGHSSSGNTIYF. This chain connects TRBV19 to TRBJ1-3, with a tentative D call TRBD1 (6 bases). This CDR3 contains 16 residues. The V gene lost 11 bases and the J gene lost 0 bases, with 20 bases spanning the gap. In germline, CDR1 is LNHDA, CDR2 SQIVND (reference sequence).

This clone showed up just a few times. One junction end disagrees with the germline gene, perhaps due to a read error. The gene calls are TRBV9 and TRBJ2-7; 7 bases are shared with TRBD2. The CDR3 has 15 amino acids. Germline V lookup: CDR1 SGDLS, CDR2 YYNGEE. Here the CDR3 reads CASSEGETGGSEQYF. The CDR3 DNA is TGTGCCAGCAGTGAAGGTGAGACGGGAGGAAGTGAGCAGTACTTT.

This clone was observed a handful of times. The V gene is TRBV27, the J gene TRBJ2-1; the match to TRBD2 covers 10 bases. This CDR3 contains 18 residues. Trimming cost V 7 bases and J 5 bases; bases outside gene matches: 17. Per germline, CDR1 MNHEY and CDR2 SMNVEV (reference sequence). This chain's CDR3 is CASKKSQSGRALDNEQFF. The CDR3 DNA reads as TGTGCCAGCAAAAAGTCTCAAAGCGGGAGGGCCCTCGACAATGAGCAGTTCTTC.

V is TRBV19 and J is TRBJ2-1; no reliable D call. Trimming removed 3 bases from V and 4 bases from J, with 10 bases in between. Looked up from germline, CDR1 is LNHDA and CDR2 is SQIVND (reference sequence). CDR3 length: 14 amino acids. The CDR3 nucleotides are TGTGCCAGTAGTATTGCGATAATTTACAATGAGCAGTTCTTC. This sequence encodes CASSIAIIYNEQFF.

The rearrangement links TRBV11-3 to TRBJ2-2, with D hard to call. The CDR3 length is 15 residues. Deletions cut 1 base from V and 1 base from J, with 7 bases between. Germline assignment: CDR1 SGHNT and CDR2 YENEEA. CDR3 region: CASSLVFLNTGELFF. The DNA for the CDR3 is TGTGCCAGCAGCTTAGTTTTCCTGAACACCGGGGAGCTGTTTTTT.

This clone was counted only a few times. This sequence joins TRBV9 and TRBJ1-1, with D tentatively TRBD1 (5 bases). Deletions cut 7 bases from V and 1 base from J, with 11 bases between. The CDR3 totals 13 residues. CDR1 SGDLS and CDR2 YYNGEE come from the germline V gene. The CDR3 is CASPGRGNTEAFF. DNA of the CDR3: TGTGCCAGCCCAGGGAGGGGGAACACTGAAGCTTTCTTT.

This clone was found once. The rearrangement links TRBV11-3 to TRBJ2-1, with D possibly TRBD2 on 6 matching bases. The germline gives CDR1 SGHNT, CDR2 YENEEA. V lost 3 bases and J 7 bases, leaving 13 bases between the germline ends. This CDR3 contains 14 residues. CDR3 bases: TGTGCCAGCAGCTTGGAGGGCCTGGCGAATGAGCAGTTCTTC. Protein product: CASSLEGLANEQFF.

The gene calls are TRBV29-1 and TRBJ2-2, with 12 bases aligning to TRBD1. The CDR3 spans 13 residues. After removal of 6 bases from V and 7 bases from J, the junction contained 3 bases not matched to a gene. Germline lookup yields CDR1 SQVTM and CDR2 ANQGSEA. CDR3 coding DNA: TGCAGCGTGGGACAGGGGGCGATCGGGGAGCTGTTTTTT. Translated: CSVGQGAIGELFF.